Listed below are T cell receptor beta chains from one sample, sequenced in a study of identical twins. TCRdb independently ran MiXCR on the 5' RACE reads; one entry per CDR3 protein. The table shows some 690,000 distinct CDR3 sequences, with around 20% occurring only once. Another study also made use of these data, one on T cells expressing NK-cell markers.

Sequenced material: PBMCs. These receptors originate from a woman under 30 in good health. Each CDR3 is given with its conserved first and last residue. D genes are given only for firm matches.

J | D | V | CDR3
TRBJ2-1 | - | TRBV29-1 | CSVEVVHDEQFF
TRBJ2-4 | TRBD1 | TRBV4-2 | CASSQDSAGGAAKNIQYF
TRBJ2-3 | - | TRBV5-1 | CASSLLALGGTDTQYF
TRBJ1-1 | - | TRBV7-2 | CASSASTGNTEAFF
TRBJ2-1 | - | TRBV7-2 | CASSLTGASNEQFF
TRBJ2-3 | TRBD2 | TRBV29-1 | CSVLSGGADTQYF
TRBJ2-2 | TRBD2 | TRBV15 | CATERELNTGELFF
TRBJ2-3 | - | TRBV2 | CASSEERDTQYF
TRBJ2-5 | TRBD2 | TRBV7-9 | CASSLGGITGGETQYF
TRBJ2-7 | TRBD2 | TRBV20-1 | CSARGTSGGYEQYF
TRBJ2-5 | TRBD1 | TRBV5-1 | CASSGTGMFQYF
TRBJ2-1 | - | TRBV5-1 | CASSLGRNYNEQFF
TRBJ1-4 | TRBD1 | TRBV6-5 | CASSYTTGVKEKLFF